The clone carrying this T cell receptor beta chain was detected once. Treatment reported: oral pan-JAK inhibitor, 5-10 mg twice daily. Sampling of alopecia areata patients yielded lesional scalp punch biopsies as well as peripheral blood. In each case, RNA was isolated and then reverse transcribed into cDNA as the sequencing template. TCRdb's copy holds only in-frame clones and misses some; the assay was immunoSEQ multiplex PCR. The table shows about 170,000 clones, with approximately 52% occurring only once. The source of the sample is a study of CD8+ T cells in alopecia areata. On the study more broadly: Among treated patients, oral tofacitinib was administered at 5 to 10 mg twice daily.

Per the germline V gene, CDR1 is SEHNR and CDR2 is FQNEAQ (reference sequence). CDR3 length equals 13 residues. V gave up 1 base and J gave up 5 bases, with 6 bases separating them. Here the sequenced sample was CD4+ T cells sorted from blood, taken between weeks 55 and 70, from a patient treated with tofacitinib. The rearrangement links TRBV7-9 to TRBJ1-5; D is uncertain. The sequence was collected from a human donor with alopecia areata. The CDR3 DNA sequence: TGTGCCAGCAGCTTAGGGACCTATCAGCCCCAGCATTTT. Its protein is CASSLGTYQPQHF.